The T cell receptor (beta chain) under discussion was sequenced for a study of blood T cell repertoires in COVID-19. How the authors handled the data: Amplifying reference gene primers gave estimates of nucleated cell counts. Some clones are missing from TCRdb's copy, which holds only in-frame ones; the method was immunoSEQ multiplex PCR. V, J and clone size derive from that table, while D and trimming were established from the DNA sequence. The table shows roughly 73,000 clones, with about 88% occurring only once. The J segment lost 8 bases and the V segment lost 10 bases, leaving 10 bases of the junction unmatched. The CDR3 is made up of 13 amino acids. Germline CDR1 ENHRY, CDR2 SYGVKD.

Sequenced: peripheral blood. The clonotype comes from a man aged 65 to 79 with active or convalescent COVID-19. This chain uses TRBV10-3 with TRBJ2-1; TRBD2 agrees at 8 bases. The CDR3 loop is CATSGGYGDEQFF. Written as DNA, the CDR3 is TGTGCCACCTCGGGGGGGTATGGTGATGAGCAGTTCTTC.